Sequencing of this T cell receptor (beta chain) was carried out in a study of blood T cell repertoires in COVID-19. Overall study context: Both acute and convalescent COVID-19 samples were obtained from the United States, Italy and Spain.

Germline V gene data show CDR1 as SGHTA and CDR2 as FQGNSA. Trimming stripped 1 base from V and 1 base from J, with 11 bases between. The CDR3 runs to 16 residues. Method: immunoSEQ multiplex PCR; TCRdb's copy keeps in-frame clones and lacks some. The sample shows around 170,000 clones, roughly nine tenths of them seen only once. The origin of this receptor is a woman aged 70-85 years with acute or convalescent COVID-19. Specimen: peripheral blood. The chain recombines TRBV7-2 with TRBJ1-5, with D perhaps matching TRBD1 (6 bases). This CDR3 reads CASSLDPGASNQPQHF. As DNA, the CDR3 is TGTGCCAGCAGCTTAGATCCAGGGGCGAGCAATCAGCCCCAGCATTTT.